Each of the 19 T cell receptor beta chains below was sequenced from the same sample in a study of T cell responses to AZD1222 COVID-19 vaccine. Sequencing used immunoSEQ multiplex PCR; TCRdb keeps in-frame clones, though not all of them. The sample yields approximately 200,000 clones, roughly nine tenths seen once. This specimen was peripheral blood, taken 28 days after the second AZD1222 dose. The receptors were sampled from an adult who received the AZD1222 COVID-19 vaccine.

The chain employs TRBV6-6 and TRBJ2-7; no reliable D call. This CDR3 region has 13 residues. Trimming left V 0 bases short and J 3 bases short, with 6 bases between. The germline V gene encodes CDR1 MNHNY and CDR2 SVGAGI (reference sequence). This chain's CDR3 is CASSYSRVYEQYF. Here the CDR3 DNA reads TGTGCCAGCAGTTACTCTCGAGTCTACGAGCAGTACTTC.

The chain employs TRBV6-5 and TRBJ2-5, with D tentatively TRBD1 or TRBD2 (5 bases each). This CDR3 is built from 14 residues. Per the germline V gene, CDR1 is MNHEY and CDR2 is SVGAGI. Trimming shortened V by 5 bases and J by 10 bases, and 20 bases separated the two germline ends. CDR3 nucleotide sequence: TGTGCCAGCAGTCCTGACCGGGGACGGCCGGGCCAGTACTTC. It codes for CASSPDRGRPGQYF.

The V call is TRBV11-3, the J call TRBJ1-1; TRBD1 agrees at 9 bases. The CDR3 totals 15 residues. Germline V gene sequence: CDR1 SGHNT, CDR2 YENEEA. Trimming cost V 5 bases and J 6 bases; bases outside gene matches: 10. The CDR3, as DNA: TGTGCCAGCAGCGGGGGGACAGGGTTGAGAGCTGAAGCTTTCTTT. Protein sequence: CASSGGTGLRAEAFF.

This chain uses TRBV29-1 with TRBJ2-1; TRBD2 is a possible D gene (5 bases). Germline lookup yields CDR1 SQVTM and CDR2 ANQGSEA. V lost 7 bases and J 4 bases, leaving 8 bases between the germline ends. The CDR3 contains 11 residues. The CDR3 nucleotides read TGCAGCGCCGGACTGTACAATGAGCAGTTCTTC. Residues: CSAGLYNEQFF.

This sequence joins TRBV18 and TRBJ2-7; no reliable D call. V was shortened by 6 bases and J by 2 bases, with 14 bases between the two germline ends. The germline V gene encodes CDR1 KGHSH and CDR2 LQKENI. This CDR3 spans 14 amino acids. CDR3 coding DNA: TGTGCCAGCTCCCCGGCGCAGCCTACCTACGAGCAGTACTTC. As protein: CASSPAQPTYEQYF.

The chain is built from TRBV9 and TRBJ2-1, with TRBD1 as a possible D gene (5 bases). Trimming stripped 3 bases from V and 4 bases from J, with 14 bases between. The CDR3 covers 15 residues. Germline CDR1 and CDR2: SGDLS and YYNGEE. This CDR3 is CASSAILGVYNEQFF. The CDR3 region has the DNA TGTGCCAGCAGCGCAATCCTAGGGGTATACAATGAGCAGTTCTTC. Combining the CDR3 with reference TRBV9 and TRBJ2-1 gives the whole variable domain DSGVTQTPKHLITATGQRVTLRCSPRSGDLSVYWYQQSLDQGLQFLIQYYNGEERAKGNILERFSAQQFPDLHSELNLSSLELGDSALYFCASSAILGVYNEQFFGPGTRLTVL.

This rearrangement joins TRBV9 to TRBJ2-2, with 8 bases that match TRBD2. The CDR3 has 16 residues. CDR1 is SGDLS, CDR2 YYNGEE, per germline. The trim removed 0 bases at V and 7 bases at J, leaving 8 bases unmatched. The CDR3 DNA reads TGTGCCAGCAGCGTAGGGGGGACTAGTCTGGGCGGGGAGCTGTTTTTT. It translates to CASSVGGTSLGGELFF.

V gene TRBV2 combines with J gene TRBJ2-2, with 12 bases aligning to TRBD2. The CDR3 covers 17 residues. The trim removed 6 bases at V and 6 bases at J, leaving 11 bases unmatched. CDR1 is SNHLY and CDR2 is FYNNEI in the germline V gene. The CDR3 nucleotides read TGTGCCAGCAGCGCGGGACTAGCGGGCTTAGGACCCGGGGAGCTGTTTTTT. It yields the protein CASSAGLAGLGPGELFF.

V is TRBV19 and J is TRBJ1-2; the match to TRBD1 covers 8 bases. This CDR3 comprises 15 residues. After removal of 2 bases from V and 6 bases from J, the junction contained 8 bases not matched to a gene. From germline, CDR1 is LNHDA and CDR2 SQIVND (reference sequence). CDR3 nucleotide sequence: TGTGCCAGTAGTATAACCAGGGGGCCCCTCAATGGCTACACCTTC. Its protein product is CASSITRGPLNGYTF.

The chain has TRBV7-9 and TRBJ1-1; 7 nucleotides agree with TRBD1. The J segment lost 8 bases and the V segment lost 4 bases, leaving 7 bases of the junction unmatched. Germline V gene lookup returns CDR1 SEHNR and CDR2 FQNEAQ (reference sequence). The length of the CDR3 is 13 residues. CDR3 loop: CASSSLTGDEAFF. The CDR3 DNA reads as TGTGCCAGCAGCTCCTTAACAGGGGACGAAGCTTTCTTT.

The chain has TRBV5-8 and TRBJ1-2, with D unclear. CDR3 size: 15 residues. CDR1 and CDR2 (germline): SGHTS, YDEGEE. The ends were cut back, 0 bases at V and 0 bases at J, with 9 bases in the middle. In DNA form, the CDR3 reads TGTGCCAGCAGCTTGGAGGTCAGATCTAACTATGGCTACACCTTC. Its translation is CASSLEVRSNYGYTF.

In DNA form, the CDR3 reads TGTGCCAGCAGCTCCGACAGTTCCTACGAGCAGTACTTC. It yields the protein CASSSDSSYEQYF. V is TRBV5-5 and J is TRBJ2-7; TRBD1 might be the D (5 bases). The CDR3 sequence is 13 residues long. The V end lost 3 bases, the J end lost 1 base, and 8 bases lay between the germline ends. Germline CDR1 reads SGHKS; CDR2 reads YYEKEE (reference sequence).

The chain uses TRBV11-2 and TRBJ2-2; TRBD2 is a possible D gene (5 bases). Germline V gene sequence: CDR1 SGHAT, CDR2 FQNNGV. The germline V and J ends were trimmed by 3 bases and 7 bases, with 12 bases remaining between them. This CDR3 spans 14 amino acids. In DNA form, the CDR3 reads TGTGCCAGCAGCTTCGACTACCTTGGCGGGGAGCTGTTTTTT. Translating it yields CASSFDYLGGELFF.

This clone has a single count. The chain recombines TRBV5-1 with TRBJ1-1; D is undetermined. V was pared by 1 base and J by 3 bases, with 4 bases between. The CDR3 covers 12 residues. Germline loops: CDR1 SGHRS, CDR2 YFSETQ. CDR3 in amino acids: CASSLLDTEAFF. The CDR3 region has the DNA TGCGCCAGCAGCTTGCTGGACACTGAAGCTTTCTTT.

This clone was counted only a few times. Different DNA sequences within this sample yield the same CDR3. This chain joins TRBV5-1 and TRBJ2-3, with D uncertain. CDR3 length: 15 amino acids. The ends were cut back, 2 bases at V and 1 base at J, with 11 bases in the middle. Germline CDR1 and CDR2: SGHRS and YFSETQ. CDR3 residues: CASSFEGRGTDTQYF. As DNA, the CDR3 is TGCGCCAGCAGCTTCGAAGGACGTGGCACAGATACGCAGTATTTT.

V usage is TRBV11-3 and J usage is TRBJ1-2; 12 nucleotides align to TRBD1. The CDR3 is made up of 16 amino acids. The V gene's germline CDR1 is SGHNT and CDR2 YENEEA. The J segment lost 5 bases and the V segment lost 5 bases, leaving 9 bases of the junction unmatched. The CDR3 loop reads CASSLKGTGGEYGYTF. The CDR3 DNA reads TGTGCCAGCAGCCTCAAAGGGACAGGGGGCGAGTATGGCTACACCTTC.

V gene TRBV24-1 combines with J gene TRBJ1-1, with TRBD1 identical over 7 bases. From germline, CDR1 is KGHDR and CDR2 SFDVKD. The CDR3 is 15 residues long. V gave up 3 bases and J gave up 5 bases; unmatched junction bases: 8. CDR3 region: CATSDPTGDPTEAFF. The CDR3 bases are TGTGCCACCAGTGATCCCACAGGGGACCCGACTGAAGCTTTCTTT.

V gene TRBV28 combines with J gene TRBJ2-5; 9 nucleotides agree with TRBD1. The CDR3 extends over 15 amino acids. Germline CDR1 MDHEN, CDR2 SYDVKM. V lost 5 bases and J lost 5; bases outside the gene matches: 9. The CDR3 reads CASSETGGGKETQYF. CDR3 DNA: TGTGCCAGCAGTGAAACAGGGGGCGGCAAGGAGACCCAGTACTTC.

The V call is TRBV10-2, the J call TRBJ1-2; D perhaps matches TRBD1 (5 bases). The ends were cut back, 8 bases at V and 4 bases at J, with 17 bases in the middle. Germline V gene data show CDR1 as WSHSY and CDR2 as SAAADI. The CDR3 runs 14 residues. Here the CDR3 reads CASLKTDSFYGYTF. Here the CDR3 DNA reads TGCGCCAGCCTTAAAACCGACAGTTTCTATGGCTACACCTTC.